The T cell receptor beta chain under discussion was sequenced for a study of vaccination and CD4 T cells after COVID-19. The time point is: late sampling 161 to 241 days after vaccination in a few convalescent patients. This clonotype was found a few times. The CDR3 loop spans 17 amino acids. The germline V gene encodes CDR1 MNHNS and CDR2 SASEGT. With 2 bases removed from V and 2 bases from J, the gap between germline ends came to 16 bases. TCRdb reprocessed the PCR reads via MiXCR and lists one record per CDR3 protein. The data contain about 39,000 distinct CDR3 sequences, about 35% of them singletons.

The specimen comprised CD4+ T cells from blood, sampled about 7 months after SARS-CoV-2 vaccination. This chain links TRBV6-1 with TRBJ2-1, with D unresolved. The TCR was taken from a human donor who had recovered from COVID-19. CDR3 coding DNA: TGTGCCAGCAGTGAATTTCCGCAAGGTGGAACCTACAATGAGCAGTTCTTC. This sequence encodes CASSEFPQGGTYNEQFF.